This T cell receptor beta chain appears in the sequencing data of a study of cytomegalovirus exposure and HLA in healthy donors. Study-wide results and caveats: CMV serostatus was the sole immune exposure information available. The authors later linked a missense DCLRE1C variant to TCR beta V- and J-gene trimming. Links to common viral pathogens appeared, in a later analysis, for several of the most significant clusters. The presence/absence work took it that sequencing depth was about the same across donors.

CDR3 size: 14 residues. V shed 2 bases and J shed 3 bases, with 10 bases lying between them. Germline-derived CDR1 and CDR2 are MNHNS and SASEGT. PCR involved 60 Vbeta and 13 Jbeta primers. This table comes from immunoSEQ multiplex PCR, and its TCRdb copy is limited to in-frame clones, with some not included. The sample records about 68,000 clones, roughly four fifths being singletons. On this clone itself: What it binds is not known.

This clonotype was sampled from a human donor in good health. Sequencing used PBMCs. The chain joins TRBV6-1 to TRBJ1-2; tentatively, D is TRBD1 (6 bases). As DNA, the CDR3 is TGTGCCAGCAGTGAAATCGGACAGCACTATGGCTACACCTTC. This translates into CASSEIGQHYGYTF.